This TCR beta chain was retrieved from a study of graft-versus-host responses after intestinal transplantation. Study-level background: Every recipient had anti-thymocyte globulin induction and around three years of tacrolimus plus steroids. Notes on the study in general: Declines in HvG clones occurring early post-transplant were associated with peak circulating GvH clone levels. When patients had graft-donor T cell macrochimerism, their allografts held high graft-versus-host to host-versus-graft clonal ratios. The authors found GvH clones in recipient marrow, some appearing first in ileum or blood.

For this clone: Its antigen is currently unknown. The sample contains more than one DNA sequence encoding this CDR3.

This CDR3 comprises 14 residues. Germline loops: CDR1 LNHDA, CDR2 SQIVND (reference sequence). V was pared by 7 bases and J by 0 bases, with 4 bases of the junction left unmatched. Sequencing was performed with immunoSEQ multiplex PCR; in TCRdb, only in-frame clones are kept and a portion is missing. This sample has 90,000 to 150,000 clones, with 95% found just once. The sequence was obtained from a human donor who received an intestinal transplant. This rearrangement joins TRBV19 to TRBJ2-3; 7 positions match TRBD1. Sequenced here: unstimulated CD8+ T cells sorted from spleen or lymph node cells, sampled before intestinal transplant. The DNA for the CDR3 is TGTGCCAGTAACCCGACAGGGAGCACAGATACGCAGTATTTT. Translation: CASNPTGSTDTQYF.